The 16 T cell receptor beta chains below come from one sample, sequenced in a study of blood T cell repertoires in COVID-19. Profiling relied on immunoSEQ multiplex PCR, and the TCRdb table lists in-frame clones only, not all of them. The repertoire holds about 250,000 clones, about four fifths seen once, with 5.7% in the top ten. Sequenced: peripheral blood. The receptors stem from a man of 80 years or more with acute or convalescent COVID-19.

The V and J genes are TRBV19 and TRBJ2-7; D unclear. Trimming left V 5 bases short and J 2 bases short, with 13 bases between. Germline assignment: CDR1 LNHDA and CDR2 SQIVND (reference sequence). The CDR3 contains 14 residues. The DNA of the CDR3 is TGTGCCAGTAGTGTACACTGGAGTACCTACGAGCAGTACTTC. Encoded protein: CASSVHWSTYEQYF.

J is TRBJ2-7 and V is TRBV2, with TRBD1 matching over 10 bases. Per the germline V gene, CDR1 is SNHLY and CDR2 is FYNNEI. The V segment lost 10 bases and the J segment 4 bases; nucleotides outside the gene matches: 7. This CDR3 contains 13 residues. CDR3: CATNRQGAYEQYF. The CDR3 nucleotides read TGTGCCACAAATCGACAGGGGGCGTACGAGCAGTACTTC.

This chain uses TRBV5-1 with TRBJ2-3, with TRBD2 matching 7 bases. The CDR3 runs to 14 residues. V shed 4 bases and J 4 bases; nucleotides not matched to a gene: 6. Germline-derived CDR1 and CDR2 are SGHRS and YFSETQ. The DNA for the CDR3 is TGCGCCAGCAGCGGCGGGACTACCGCAGATACGCAGTATTTT. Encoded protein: CASSGGTTADTQYF. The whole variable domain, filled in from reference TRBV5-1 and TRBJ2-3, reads KAGVTQTPRYLIKTRGQQVTLSCSPISGHRSVSWYQQTPGQGLQFLFEYFSETQRNKGNFPGRFSGRQFSNSRSEMNVSTLELGDSALYLCASSGGTTADTQYFGPGTRLTVL.

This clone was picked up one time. The DNA of the CDR3 is TGCGCCAGCAGCTTCCTTTCCGGGGGGGCAGGAGATACGCAGTATTTT. Protein: CASSFLSGGAGDTQYF. The chain has TRBV5-1 and TRBJ2-3, with TRBD2 identical over 8 bases. CDR3 length: 16 amino acids. CDR1 and CDR2 from the germline V gene are SGHRS and YFSETQ. Unmatched junction bases numbered 10, after V lost 2 bases and J lost 5 bases. Complete variable domain (other parts from reference TRBV5-1 and TRBJ2-3): KAGVTQTPRYLIKTRGQQVTLSCSPISGHRSVSWYQQTPGQGLQFLFEYFSETQRNKGNFPGRFSGRQFSNSRSEMNVSTLELGDSALYLCASSFLSGGAGDTQYFGPGTRLTVL.

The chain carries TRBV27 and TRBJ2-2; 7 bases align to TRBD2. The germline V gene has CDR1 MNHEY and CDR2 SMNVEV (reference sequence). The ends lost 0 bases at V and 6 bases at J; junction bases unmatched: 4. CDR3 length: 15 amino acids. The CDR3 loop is CASSLSGLGAGELFF. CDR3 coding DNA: TGTGCCAGCAGTTTATCCGGACTAGGTGCCGGGGAGCTGTTTTTT.

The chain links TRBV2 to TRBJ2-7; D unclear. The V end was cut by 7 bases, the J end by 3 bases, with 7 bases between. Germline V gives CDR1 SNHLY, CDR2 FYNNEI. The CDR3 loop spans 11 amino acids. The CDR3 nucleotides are TGTGCCAGCACCCTAATCTACGAGCAGTACTTC. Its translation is CASTLIYEQYF.

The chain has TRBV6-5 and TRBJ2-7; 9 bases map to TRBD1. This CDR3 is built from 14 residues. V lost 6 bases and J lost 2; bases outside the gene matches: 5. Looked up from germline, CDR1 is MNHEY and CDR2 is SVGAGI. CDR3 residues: CASSRGQGPYEQYF. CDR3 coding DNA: TGTGCCAGCAGCAGGGGACAGGGACCCTACGAGCAGTACTTC.

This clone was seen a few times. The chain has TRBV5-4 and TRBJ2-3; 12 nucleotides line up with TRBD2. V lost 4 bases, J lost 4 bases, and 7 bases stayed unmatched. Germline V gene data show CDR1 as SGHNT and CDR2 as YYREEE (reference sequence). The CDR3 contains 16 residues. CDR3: CASSRQLAGGADTQYF. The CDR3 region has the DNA TGTGCCAGCAGCCGACAACTAGCGGGAGGAGCAGATACGCAGTATTTT.

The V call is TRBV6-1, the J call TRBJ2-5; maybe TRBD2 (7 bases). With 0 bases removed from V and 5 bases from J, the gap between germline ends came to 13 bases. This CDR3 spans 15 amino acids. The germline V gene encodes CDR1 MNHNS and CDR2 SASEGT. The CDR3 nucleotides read TGTGCCAGCAGTGAAGCGCTCGGGGGGCTCGAGACCCAGTACTTC. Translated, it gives CASSEALGGLETQYF.

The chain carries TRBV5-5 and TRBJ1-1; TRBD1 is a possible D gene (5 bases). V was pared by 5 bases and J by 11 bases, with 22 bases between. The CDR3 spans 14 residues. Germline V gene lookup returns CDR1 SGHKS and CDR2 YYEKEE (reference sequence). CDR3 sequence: CASSEGVMSLVAFF. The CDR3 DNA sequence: TGTGCCAGCAGTGAAGGGGTTATGTCGCTGGTGGCTTTCTTT. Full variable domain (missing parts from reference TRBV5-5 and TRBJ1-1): DAGVTQSPTHLIKTRGQQVTLRCSPISGHKSVSWYQQVLGQGPQFIFQYYEKEERGRGNFPDRFSARQFPNYSSELNVNALLLGDSALYLCASSEGVMSLVAFFGQGTRLTVV.

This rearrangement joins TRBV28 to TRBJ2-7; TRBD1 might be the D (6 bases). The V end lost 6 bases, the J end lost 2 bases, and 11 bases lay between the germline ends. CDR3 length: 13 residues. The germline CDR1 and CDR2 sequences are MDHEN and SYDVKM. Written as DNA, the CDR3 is TGTGCCAGCAGCCCCCCAGGGGCCTACGAGCAGTACTTC. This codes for CASSPPGAYEQYF.

The CDR3 spells CASTSGGGQGYNEQFF. The CDR3 region has the DNA TGTGCCAGCACTTCGGGGGGGGGCCAAGGGTACAATGAGCAGTTCTTC. This chain joins TRBV28 and TRBJ2-1, with TRBD2 matching over 8 bases. The V segment lost 7 bases and the J segment 4 bases; nucleotides outside the gene matches: 12. Germline loops: CDR1 MDHEN, CDR2 SYDVKM. This CDR3 region has 16 residues.

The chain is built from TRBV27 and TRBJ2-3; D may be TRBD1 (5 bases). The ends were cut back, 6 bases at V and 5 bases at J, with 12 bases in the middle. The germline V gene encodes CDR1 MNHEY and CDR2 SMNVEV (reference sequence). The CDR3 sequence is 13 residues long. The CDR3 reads CASSVGARDTQYF. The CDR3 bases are TGTGCCAGCAGCGTAGGGGCTCGAGATACGCAGTATTTT.

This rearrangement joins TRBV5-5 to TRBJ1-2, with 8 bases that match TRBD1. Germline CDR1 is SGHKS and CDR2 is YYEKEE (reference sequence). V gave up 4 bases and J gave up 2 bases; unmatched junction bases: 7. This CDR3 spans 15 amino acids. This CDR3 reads CASSPAGQENYGYTF. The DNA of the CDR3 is TGTGCCAGCAGCCCGGCGGGACAGGAAAACTATGGCTACACCTTC. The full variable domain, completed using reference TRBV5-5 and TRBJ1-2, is DAGVTQSPTHLIKTRGQQVTLRCSPISGHKSVSWYQQVLGQGPQFIFQYYEKEERGRGNFPDRFSARQFPNYSSELNVNALLLGDSALYLCASSPAGQENYGYTFGSGTRLTVV.

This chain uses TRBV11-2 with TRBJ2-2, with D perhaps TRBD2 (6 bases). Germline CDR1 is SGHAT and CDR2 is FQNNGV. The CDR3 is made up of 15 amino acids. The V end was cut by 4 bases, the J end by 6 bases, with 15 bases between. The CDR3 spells CASSSTAGGSGELFF. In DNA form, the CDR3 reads TGTGCCAGCAGCTCCACTGCTGGAGGGTCCGGGGAGCTGTTTTTT.

CDR3 DNA sequence: TGTGCCAGCAGCTCGTCCTTTAGCGGGTCTCAGTTCTTC. This codes for CASSSSFSGSQFF. The gene calls are TRBV7-3 and TRBJ2-1; the match to TRBD2 covers 7 bases. CDR1 is SGHTA, CDR2 FQGTGA, per germline. V lost 4 bases to trimming and J lost 13 bases; unmatched junction nucleotides: 10. The CDR3 spans 13 residues.